One sample yielded the 9 T cell receptor beta chains listed below, sequenced in a study of blood T cell repertoires in COVID-19. Only in-frame clones appear in the TCRdb table, and some are missing; sequencing was by immunoSEQ multiplex PCR. In the table there are 200,000 to 250,000 clones, over 65% of which are singletons. The source material was PBMCs or T cells enriched from blood (not recorded which). These receptors were taken from a woman aged 60 to 75 who had recovered from COVID-19.

V and J are TRBV7-2 and TRBJ1-3; a possible D gene is TRBD1 (6 bases). Germline CDR1 reads SGHTA; CDR2 reads FQGNSA. Trimming pared 1 base from V and 4 bases from J, leaving 11 bases between. The CDR3 totals 15 residues. In DNA, the CDR3 is TGTGCCAGCAGCTTAGTAGGGACAACAGGAAACACCATATATTTT. It encodes CASSLVGTTGNTIYF.

The rearrangement uses TRBV27 and TRBJ1-5, with 9 bases fitting TRBD1. The CDR3 covers 15 residues. V shed 5 bases, J shed 4 bases, and the junction held 6 bases outside the gene matches. Germline CDR1 and CDR2: MNHEY and SMNVEV (reference sequence). CDR3 nucleotide sequence: TGTGCCAGCAGTCAAACAGGGGGCCGAAATCAGCCCCAGCATTTT. It yields the protein CASSQTGGRNQPQHF.

This clone showed up just a few times. This chain joins TRBV7-8 and TRBJ2-7; 9 nucleotides agree with TRBD2. V gave up 1 base and J gave up 2 bases; unmatched junction bases: 3. Germline values: CDR1 SGHVS, CDR2 FQNEAQ. This CDR3 comprises 15 residues. CDR3 DNA: TGTGCCAGCAGCTTAGACCCTAGCGGGGCCTACGAGCAGTACTTC. Its protein product is CASSLDPSGAYEQYF.

The chain carries TRBV5-8 and TRBJ2-5; TRBD1 aligns across 12 bases. CDR3 length: 17 amino acids. Trimming took 2 bases from V and 5 from J; bases not matched to a gene: 10. CDR1 and CDR2 (germline): SGHTS, YDEGEE. CDR3 sequence: CASSLGTGTGGLETQYF. The CDR3 nucleotides read TGTGCCAGCAGCTTAGGTACCGGGACAGGGGGCCTGGAGACCCAGTACTTC.

This rearrangement joins TRBV6-2 or TRBV6-3 to TRBJ2-4, with D possibly TRBD2 on 5 matching bases. The CDR3 runs to 16 residues. Germline V lookup: CDR1 MNHEY, CDR2 SVGEGT. Trimming left V 1 base short and J 9 bases short, with 19 bases between. The CDR3 coding sequence is TGTGCCAGCAGTTACTTTAGGGCGGTCGGGATTTCCATTCAGTACTTC. Encoded protein: CASSYFRAVGISIQYF.

The gene calls are TRBV27 and TRBJ1-2; TRBD1 matches 9 bases. J lost 4 bases, V lost 7 bases, and 10 bases had no gene match. The CDR3 has 15 amino acids. Looked up from germline, CDR1 is MNHEY and CDR2 is SMNVEV (reference sequence). The chain's CDR3 is CASTLTGGAVYGYTF. In DNA form, the CDR3 reads TGTGCCAGCACTCTGACAGGGGGAGCAGTCTATGGCTACACCTTC.

The V gene is TRBV15, the J gene TRBJ2-7, with a tentative D call TRBD1 (6 bases). The CDR3 is 14 residues long. Germline lookup yields CDR1 LNHNV and CDR2 YYDKDF (reference sequence). The germline V and J ends were trimmed by 3 bases and 0 bases, with 9 bases remaining between them. The CDR3 coding sequence is TGTGCCACCAGCAGGAGGACAGCCTCCTACGAGCAGTACTTC. Its translation: CATSRRTASYEQYF.

The chain carries TRBV2 and TRBJ2-5; 12 bases fit TRBD2. This CDR3 comprises 16 residues. The germline CDR1 and CDR2 sequences are SNHLY and FYNNEI. V shed 6 bases and J 4 bases; nucleotides not matched to a gene: 9. The CDR3 sequence: CASRLSSGGAGETQYF. CDR3 nucleotide sequence: TGTGCCAGCAGGCTTTCTAGCGGGGGGGCCGGAGAGACCCAGTACTTC.

The chain employs TRBV11-2 and TRBJ2-2; possible D gene TRBD2, 6 bases. CDR3 length: 16 residues. Trimming stripped 1 base from V and 0 bases from J, with 9 bases between. Per the germline V gene, CDR1 is SGHAT and CDR2 is FQNNGV. The chain's CDR3 is CASSLGRGPNTGELFF. The CDR3 DNA follows: TGTGCCAGCAGCTTAGGGCGGGGACCGAACACCGGGGAGCTGTTTTTT.